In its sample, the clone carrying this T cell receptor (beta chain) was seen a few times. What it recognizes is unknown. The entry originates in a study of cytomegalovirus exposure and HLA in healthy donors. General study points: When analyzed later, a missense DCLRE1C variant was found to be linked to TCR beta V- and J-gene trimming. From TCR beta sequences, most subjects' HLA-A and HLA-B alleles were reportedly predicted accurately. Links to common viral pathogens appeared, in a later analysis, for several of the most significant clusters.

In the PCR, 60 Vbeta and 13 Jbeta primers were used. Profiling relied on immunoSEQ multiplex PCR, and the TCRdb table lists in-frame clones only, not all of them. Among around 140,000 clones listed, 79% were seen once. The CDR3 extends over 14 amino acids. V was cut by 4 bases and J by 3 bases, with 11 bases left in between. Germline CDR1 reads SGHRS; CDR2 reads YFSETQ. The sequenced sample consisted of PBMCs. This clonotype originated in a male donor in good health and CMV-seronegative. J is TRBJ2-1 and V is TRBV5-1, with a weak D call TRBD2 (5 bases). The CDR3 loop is CASSPTGYYNEQFF. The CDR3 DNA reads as TGCGCCAGCAGCCCGACGGGATACTACAATGAGCAGTTCTTC. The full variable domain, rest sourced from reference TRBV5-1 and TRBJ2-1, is KAGVTQTPRYLIKTRGQQVTLSCSPISGHRSVSWYQQTPGQGLQFLFEYFSETQRNKGNFPGRFSGRQFSNSRSEMNVSTLELGDSALYLCASSPTGYYNEQFFGPGTRLTVL.